What follows are 11 T cell receptor beta chains derived from one specimen sequenced in a study of blood T cell repertoires in COVID-19. Measured with immunoSEQ multiplex PCR; TCRdb has only the in-frame clones, and not every one. The sample holds roughly 80,000 clones, roughly 80% seen once. The material sequenced was peripheral blood. The receptors here all came from an older man with acute or convalescent COVID-19.

The chain couples TRBV6-4 to TRBJ1-5; no reliable D call. V was cut by 3 bases and J by 3 bases, with 6 bases left in between. This CDR3 contains 13 residues. The germline V gene encodes CDR1 MRHNA and CDR2 SNTAGT. The CDR3 region is CASSEGLNQPQHF. The CDR3 nucleotides are TGTGCCAGCAGTGAGGGCCTCAATCAGCCCCAGCATTTT.

The chain uses TRBV5-8 and TRBJ1-2; D unclear. V lost 0 bases to trimming and J lost 3 bases, with 12 bases between them. Germline V gene data show CDR1 as SGHTS and CDR2 as YDEGEE. This CDR3 region has 15 residues. In DNA, the CDR3 is TGTGCCAGCAGCTTGGGGCAAGGGAGGCACTATGGCTACACCTTC. Its protein product is CASSLGQGRHYGYTF. The complete variable domain, with remaining parts taken from reference TRBV5-8 and TRBJ1-2, reads EAGVTQSPTHLIKTRGQQATLRCSPISGHTSVYWYQQALGLGLQFLLWYDEGEERNRGNFPPRFSGRQFPNYSSELNVNALELEDSALYLCASSLGQGRHYGYTFGSGTRLTVV.

The chain joins TRBV7-2 to TRBJ2-1; 8 positions agree with TRBD2. Trimming cost V 8 bases and J 1 base; bases outside gene matches: 4. The CDR3 sequence is 14 residues long. The germline V gene encodes CDR1 SGHTA and CDR2 FQGNSA. The CDR3 protein is CASLSGVSYNEQFF. The CDR3 region has the DNA TGTGCCAGCCTTAGCGGGGTGTCCTACAATGAGCAGTTCTTC.

The chain joins TRBV7-3 to TRBJ2-2, with a possible D match to TRBD1 (6 bases). The CDR3 totals 15 residues. V lost 6 bases and J 1 base, leaving 12 bases between the germline ends. CDR1 and CDR2 (germline): SGHTA, FQGTGA. In DNA form, the CDR3 reads TGTGCCAGCAGAGCTCCAGGGGTGAACACCGGGGAGCTGTTTTTT. Encoded protein: CASRAPGVNTGELFF.

The chain employs TRBV27 and TRBJ1-3, with D possibly TRBD1 on 6 matching bases. Germline lookup yields CDR1 MNHEY and CDR2 SMNVEV (reference sequence). V was clipped by 5 bases and J by 0 bases, with 11 bases between them. This CDR3 has 15 residues. The CDR3 here is CASSPDRFSGNTIYF. CDR3 DNA: TGTGCCAGCAGTCCCGACAGGTTCTCTGGAAACACCATATATTTT.

The chain has TRBV19 and TRBJ1-5, with 8 bases identical to TRBD1. V gave up 1 base and J gave up 6 bases; unmatched junction bases: 5. The germline V gene encodes CDR1 LNHDA and CDR2 SQIVND (reference sequence). The CDR3 is made up of 15 amino acids. The CDR3, as DNA: TGTGCCAGTAGTATAGGGGCAGGGGGCTTTCAGCCCCAGCATTTT. Protein: CASSIGAGGFQPQHF.

In this sample, this clone turned up a few times. The V gene is TRBV18, the J gene TRBJ1-3; weak D call: TRBD1 (5 bases). The CDR3 length is 18 residues. V was trimmed by 2 bases and J by 5 bases, leaving 22 bases between them. CDR1 and CDR2 from the germline V gene are KGHSH and LQKENI. DNA for the CDR3: TGTGCCAGCTCACCATCTTTGAACGCAGGGAGGAGTAGAAACACCATATATTTT. Protein sequence: CASSPSLNAGRSRNTIYF.

The chain couples TRBV5-1 to TRBJ1-2, with D perhaps matching TRBD1 (6 bases). V lost 4 bases to trimming and J lost 7 bases, with 14 bases between them. Germline CDR1 reads SGHRS; CDR2 reads YFSETQ. The CDR3 consists of 13 residues. CDR3 in amino acids: CASSTGTGSGYTF. Written as DNA, the CDR3 is TGCGCCAGCAGCACGGGAACAGGGTCTGGCTACACCTTC.

The chain has TRBV29-1 and TRBJ1-1; TRBD1 matches 7 bases. Looked up from germline, CDR1 is SQVTM and CDR2 is ANQGSEA. There are 16 residues in the CDR3. Unmatched junction bases numbered 14, after V lost 3 bases and J lost 4 bases. The CDR3 here is CSVDHFPRGSGTEAFF. The DNA of the CDR3 is TGCAGCGTTGATCACTTCCCCAGGGGGAGCGGCACTGAAGCTTTCTTT.

The chain recombines TRBV6-6 with TRBJ2-5; 9 bases agree with TRBD2. Unmatched junction bases numbered 13, after V lost 6 bases and J lost 5 bases. CDR1 is MNHNY, CDR2 SVGAGI, per germline (reference sequence). This CDR3 has 16 amino acids. Here the CDR3 DNA reads TGTGCCAGCAGCGCTCTTACGAGCGGGGGGAGGGAGACCCAGTACTTC. Amino acids: CASSALTSGGRETQYF.

This chain joins TRBV18 and TRBJ2-5, with TRBD1 as a possible D gene (6 bases). CDR1 and CDR2 (germline): KGHSH, LQKENI. V shed 3 bases and J shed 2 bases, with 13 bases lying between them. The CDR3 covers 15 residues. The CDR3 region has the DNA TGTGCCAGCTCACCCAACAGGGCGCCTCAAGAGACCCAGTACTTC. Protein product: CASSPNRAPQETQYF. Full variable domain (missing parts from reference TRBV18 and TRBJ2-5): NAGVMQNPRHLVRRRGQEARLRCSPMKGHSHVYWYRQLPEEGLKFMVYLQKENIIDESGMPKERFSAEFPKEGPSILRIQQVVRGDSAAYFCASSPNRAPQETQYFGPGTRLLVL.